Below are 3 T cell receptor beta chains sequenced from a single sample in a study of T cells of healthy individuals. One entry per CDR3 protein results from TCRdb running MiXCR on the 5' RACE reads. The table records around 63,000 distinct CDR3 sequences, about 16% of them present only once. Receptor source: a human donor in good health.

The chain is built from TRBV5-5 and TRBJ2-7; the D gene is possibly TRBD2 (6 bases). The CDR3 covers 14 residues. Per germline, CDR1 SGHKS and CDR2 YYEKEE (reference sequence). Trimming pared 1 base from V and 3 bases from J, leaving 11 bases between. This CDR3 reads CASSLTGGRYEQYF. CDR3 nucleotides: TGTGCCAGCAGCTTGACCGGGGGTCGCTACGAGCAGTACTTC.

There are many counts of this clonotype. The chain employs TRBV11-1 and TRBJ1-2, with D unclear. The CDR3 spans 15 residues. Deletions cut 3 bases from V and 0 bases from J, with 11 bases between. The germline V gene encodes CDR1 SGHAT and CDR2 FQDESV (reference sequence). The CDR3 loop reads CASSFSDTPNYGYTF. The CDR3 nucleotides are TGTGCCAGCAGCTTCTCGGATACTCCTAACTATGGCTACACCTTC.

The V call is TRBV5-1, the J call TRBJ2-7; D not certain. V gave up 5 bases and J gave up 4 bases, with 16 bases separating them. The germline CDR1 and CDR2 sequences are SGHRS and YFSETQ. CDR3 length: 14 amino acids. CDR3 region: CASSREVETYEQYF. In DNA, the CDR3 is TGCGCCAGCAGTCGAGAGGTGGAAACGTACGAGCAGTACTTC. The complete variable domain, with remaining parts taken from reference TRBV5-1 and TRBJ2-7, reads KAGVTQTPRYLIKTRGQQVTLSCSPISGHRSVSWYQQTPGQGLQFLFEYFSETQRNKGNFPGRFSGRQFSNSRSEMNVSTLELGDSALYLCASSREVETYEQYFGPGTRLTVT.